Listed below are T cell receptor beta chains from one sample, sequenced in a study of T cell responses to AZD1222 COVID-19 vaccine. Using immunoSEQ multiplex PCR, the repertoire was profiled, and TCRdb retains in-frame clones only, with some absent. This table has roughly 150,000 clones, around 92% appearing once. The source material was peripheral blood, sampled on day 0 of AZD1222 vaccination. Receptor source: an adult in good health. Both conserved end residues are trimmed from each CDR3.

j_gene: TRBJ1-1; v_gene: TRBV2; CDR3aa: ASLVVENTEAF
j_gene: TRBJ2-7; v_gene: TRBV29-1; CDR3aa: SVGAGSFYEQY
j_gene: TRBJ2-7; v_gene: TRBV7-2; CDR3aa: ASSLGGAISYEQY
j_gene: TRBJ2-7; v_gene: TRBV6-5; CDR3aa: ASRGASVYEQY
j_gene: TRBJ2-5; v_gene: TRBV28; CDR3aa: ASSWTELAGRY
j_gene: TRBJ2-4; v_gene: TRBV10-3; CDR3aa: AISASVRGSKNIQY
j_gene: TRBJ2-1; v_gene: TRBV7-2; CDR3aa: ASSLGLAGVDEQF
j_gene: TRBJ2-7; v_gene: TRBV19; CDR3aa: ASKSGIRNEQY
j_gene: TRBJ2-1; v_gene: TRBV7-9; CDR3aa: ASSLALAGRYEQF
j_gene: TRBJ2-2; v_gene: TRBV4-1; CDR3aa: ASSPLSLWMMAGELF
j_gene: TRBJ1-5; v_gene: TRBV15; CDR3aa: ATSRDLNQPQH
j_gene: TRBJ1-1; v_gene: TRBV30; CDR3aa: AWSGQGAGTEAF
j_gene: TRBJ1-2; v_gene: TRBV29-1; CDR3aa: SVEDVGGYGYT
j_gene: TRBJ2-3; v_gene: TRBV24-1; CDR3aa: ATSSRDTQY
j_gene: TRBJ2-3; v_gene: TRBV10-1; CDR3aa: AIYLPGLAGASTDTQY
j_gene: TRBJ1-1; v_gene: TRBV7-9; CDR3aa: ASVTQNTEAF
j_gene: TRBJ2-7; v_gene: TRBV6-5; CDR3aa: ASSYGTGAYEQY
j_gene: TRBJ1-4; v_gene: TRBV2; CDR3aa: ASTRRGSEKLF
j_gene: TRBJ1-2; v_gene: TRBV27; CDR3aa: ASSPGTGADYGYT
j_gene: TRBJ2-7; v_gene: TRBV9; CDR3aa: ASSVRGTPSYEQY
j_gene: TRBJ1-1; v_gene: TRBV7-9; CDR3aa: ASSLISRMNTEAF
j_gene: TRBJ2-3; v_gene: TRBV28; CDR3aa: ASSRRLGAEDTQY
j_gene: TRBJ1-2; v_gene: TRBV19; CDR3aa: ASSQDRRGENYGYT
j_gene: TRBJ2-7; v_gene: TRBV6-1; CDR3aa: ASSEKAPSYEQY
j_gene: TRBJ1-2; v_gene: TRBV3-1/TRBV3-2; CDR3aa: ASSFEGVLYGYT
j_gene: TRBJ1-6; v_gene: TRBV25-1; CDR3aa: ASSEPPGGSGNSPLH
j_gene: TRBJ2-7; v_gene: TRBV5-4; CDR3aa: ASSAGTPTEQY
j_gene: TRBJ2-1; v_gene: TRBV18; CDR3aa: ASSRPLYNEQF
j_gene: TRBJ1-1; v_gene: TRBV6-5; CDR3aa: ASSYSKGADTEAF
j_gene: TRBJ2-4; v_gene: TRBV7-2; CDR3aa: ASSLRGVDIQY
j_gene: TRBJ1-1; v_gene: TRBV6-5; CDR3aa: ASSSTGIHTEAF
j_gene: TRBJ1-2; v_gene: TRBV27; CDR3aa: ASSLNVMGLGGYT
j_gene: TRBJ2-5; v_gene: TRBV2; CDR3aa: ASSWDQETQY
j_gene: TRBJ1-1; v_gene: TRBV28; CDR3aa: ATMDRVEAF
j_gene: TRBJ2-7; v_gene: TRBV5-1; CDR3aa: ASSLQGGSYEQY
j_gene: TRBJ1-5; v_gene: TRBV7-8; CDR3aa: ASSLVTLNQPQH
j_gene: TRBJ2-1; v_gene: TRBV5-4; CDR3aa: ASKGGTQGPYNEQF
j_gene: TRBJ1-1; v_gene: TRBV4-1; CDR3aa: ASSQDSTENTEAF
j_gene: TRBJ1-2; v_gene: TRBV12-3/TRBV12-4; CDR3aa: ASSLKGYGYT
j_gene: TRBJ2-7; v_gene: TRBV15; CDR3aa: ATSSRLAESYEQY
j_gene: TRBJ2-7; v_gene: TRBV9; CDR3aa: ASSAGGAYEQY